The 9 T cell receptor beta chains in this list originate from one sample, sequenced in a study of cytomegalovirus exposure and HLA in healthy donors. The protocol was immunoSEQ multiplex PCR, while the TCRdb copy is restricted to in-frame clones and leaves out a portion. The sample holds 160,000 or so clones; over 80% are singletons and the top ten take around 2.4%. The specimen sequenced was PBMCs. Receptors originate from a man aged 25 to 45 in good health and CMV-seropositive.

The V and J genes are TRBV7-2 and TRBJ1-1; TRBD1 matches 7 bases. CDR3 length: 13 residues. The V and J ends lost 5 bases and 5 bases, in that order; junction bases with no gene match: 5. Germline CDR1 SGHTA, CDR2 FQGNSA. CDR3 amino acids: CASSTGVRTEAFF. The CDR3 DNA is TGTGCCAGCAGCACAGGGGTCCGGACTGAAGCTTTCTTT.

V is TRBV7-9 and J is TRBJ2-1, with 12 bases matching TRBD2. The CDR3 covers 15 residues. CDR1 SEHNR and CDR2 FQNEAQ come from the germline V gene (reference sequence). Trimming took 5 bases from V and 7 from J; bases not matched to a gene: 6. This CDR3 is CASSELAGGRNEQFF. The CDR3 DNA reads as TGTGCCAGCAGCGAACTAGCGGGGGGTAGGAATGAGCAGTTCTTC.

The gene calls are TRBV6-4 and TRBJ1-5; TRBD1 might be the D (6 bases). V was trimmed by 8 bases and J by 4 bases, leaving 12 bases between them. There are 13 residues in the CDR3. Germline CDR1 is MRHNA and CDR2 is SNTAGT. The CDR3 DNA reads TGTGCCAGCTCTCAGGGGTCAAATCAGCCCCAGCATTTT. It yields the protein CASSQGSNQPQHF.

This sequence joins TRBV29-1 and TRBJ2-1, with D perhaps TRBD2 (6 bases). Germline CDR1 reads SQVTM; CDR2 reads ANQGSEA. CDR3 length: 17 residues. Trimming stripped 6 bases from V and 3 bases from J, with 24 bases between. The CDR3 nucleotides read TGCAGCGTCACTCGGGGGAATACCCCCGCGATCTACAATGAGCAGTTCTTC. It translates to CSVTRGNTPAIYNEQFF.

V gene TRBV19 combines with J gene TRBJ2-7, with 10 bases lining up with TRBD2. The CDR3 length is 14 residues. With V trimmed by 7 bases and J by 7 bases, 10 bases remained unmatched. CDR1 and CDR2 (germline): LNHDA, SQIVND (reference sequence). The CDR3 nucleotides read TGTGCCAGTAAATTCAGCGGGGGGGCGTGGGAGCAGTACTTC. Its protein product is CASKFSGGAWEQYF. Filled out from reference TRBV19 and TRBJ2-7, the complete variable domain reads DGGITQSPKYLFRKEGQNVTLSCEQNLNHDAMYWYRQDPGQGLRLIYYSQIVNDFQKGDIAEGYSVSREKKESFPLTVTSAQKNPTAFYLCASKFSGGAWEQYFGPGTRLTVT.

The DNA for the CDR3 is TGTGCCAGCAGTTACACGGCTCGGAGGCACGAGCAGTACTTC. Encoded protein: CASSYTARRHEQYF. This chain connects TRBV6-5 to TRBJ2-7, with D possibly being TRBD2 (5 bases). Trimming pared 2 bases from V and 5 bases from J, leaving 13 bases between. The CDR3 is made up of 14 amino acids. Germline V gene lookup returns CDR1 MNHEY and CDR2 SVGAGI.

J is TRBJ1-2 and V is TRBV18; 9 bases agree with TRBD1. The trim removed 5 bases at V and 5 bases at J, leaving 3 bases unmatched. The length of the CDR3 is 13 residues. Germline V gene sequence: CDR1 KGHSH, CDR2 LQKENI. DNA for the CDR3: TGTGCCAGCTCAAGGGACAGGGCGTATGGCTACACCTTC. Its translation is CASSRDRAYGYTF. The whole variable domain, filled in from reference TRBV18 and TRBJ1-2, reads NAGVMQNPRHLVRRRGQEARLRCSPMKGHSHVYWYRQLPEEGLKFMVYLQKENIIDESGMPKERFSAEFPKEGPSILRIQQVVRGDSAAYFCASSRDRAYGYTFGSGTRLTVV.

This chain joins TRBV7-9 and TRBJ2-2; 14 nucleotides align to TRBD2. Germline lookup yields CDR1 SEHNR and CDR2 FQNEAQ (reference sequence). V lost 6 bases and J lost 4; bases outside the gene matches: 4. The CDR3 is made up of 16 amino acids. The CDR3 reads CASRSGLAGGTGELFF. The CDR3 DNA is TGTGCCAGCAGAAGCGGACTAGCGGGGGGCACCGGGGAGCTGTTTTTT.

The V call is TRBV5-5, the J call TRBJ2-5, with D unresolved. Looked up from germline, CDR1 is SGHKS and CDR2 is YYEKEE (reference sequence). CDR3 length equals 15 residues. Trimming took off 1 base at V and 2 bases at J, with 12 bases between the two ends. The CDR3 DNA reads TGTGCCAGCAGCTTGAGTGGCAGTCCGCAAGAGACCCAGTACTTC. As protein: CASSLSGSPQETQYF.